Below, one T cell receptor beta chain is given with its context. Its target is not known. The CDR3 has 15 residues. The junction had 4 bases not matched to a gene; V was cut back by 5 bases and J by 1 base. The germline CDR1 and CDR2 sequences are SGHTA and FQGNSA. These data originate in a study of radiation and T cells in renal cell carcinoma. TCRdb's table, derived via immunoSEQ multiplex PCR, lists solely in-frame clones and lacks some. The sample includes 140,000 to 150,000 clones, 86% of them seen just once. The time point: blood 4 weeks post-SBRT, at nephrectomy. Treatment: 15 Gy SBRT to primary tumor, nephrectomy 4 weeks later. Nephrectomy followed 15 Gy stereotactic body radiation by 4 weeks. Blood was sampled at baseline, 2 weeks and 4 weeks after SBRT. Study conclusions and caveats: No pretreatment tumor biopsies were available for baseline clonotypes. From baseline, blood top tumor clonotypes peaked at 2 weeks post-radiation.

This chain connects TRBV7-2 to TRBJ2-5; 10 nucleotides match TRBD2. The sample was blood, taken from a patient whose treatment included radiotherapy and nephrectomy. This TCR was sampled from a woman aged 50 to 60 with renal cell carcinoma. In DNA, the CDR3 is TGTGCCAGCAGCCCCCAGCGGGGGGGCCAAGAGACCCAGTACTTC. This translates into CASSPQRGGQETQYF.